This TCR beta chain comes out of a study of T cell responses to AZD1222 COVID-19 vaccine (dated by TCRdb to 2020 to 2022). Looking at the study overall: TCR sequencing covered over 230 trial participants: 200 to 220 given two doses of AZD1222 and 26 given two doses of MenACWY control vaccine. Trial participants were enrolled by age into 18-55, 56-69 and 70-plus year subgroups, with 148, 28 and 57 TCR-sequenced participants respectively. Beyond this particular receptor, the publication reports: The whole spike protein was spanned by vaccine-associated CD4 TCRs, and dominant responses were seen in regions 160-218 and 743-854. Nearly half of unique spike-specific TCRs reportedly recognized epitopes outside regions mutated in the B.1.351 and B.1.1.7 variants. The 56-69-year group was small, and its depth increase did not reach significance, likely because of low power. Participants were mostly white British, with more females than males. The authors suggested clonal diversity may have been underestimated. Conclusions about previously exposed vaccinees are limited, since just 6 or 7 AZD1222 recipients were seropositive for SARS-CoV-2 at baseline. Because no day 14 peak-response samples were available, repertoires were characterized only after the peak T cell response. A significant rise in spike-specific TCR breadth and depth was observed after two AZD1222 doses relative to day 0 and relative to MenACWY recipients.

A note on this clone: Which antigen it targets is not known. One base away there is no much larger clone; base qualities are not given.

The sample's time point label, in plain terms: about 28 days (+/-7) after the second vaccine dose. AZD1222 recipients with second doses at about 4 weeks or about 12 weeks were pooled, because spike-specific TCR depth and breadth did not differ between schedules. Samples from vaccinated people were obtained from the UK trials COV001 and COV002, which included a single-blind randomized controlled phase 2/3 trial of AZD1222 (ChAdOx1 nCoV-19) in healthy adults. For TCRbeta chain sequencing, PBMC samples from trial participants were taken at day 0 and at day 28 after the second dose. Inclusive of the bounding cysteine and phenylalanine, the CDR3 is 12 residues long. Kept here is only the CDR3 DNA, which spans 36 bases and is read in frame from base 1. CDR1 and CDR2 (MDHEN, SYDVKM) derive from the germline V gene. V is trimmed back by 6 bases and J by 8 bases, and the junction contains 4 bases that no gene match accounts for.

The CDR3 regions of human TCRbeta chains were subjected to immunosequencing. In the authors' own workflow: Repertoire TCRs were matched against a reference library of SARS-CoV-2-specific TCRs generated with the MIRA antigen-specificity platform. Breadth meant the fraction of unique TCRs that were SARS-CoV-2-associated, whereas depth meant the fraction of total T cells that were SARS-CoV-2-associated. Using the MIRA data, each spike-specific TCR was assigned both to the spike region to which the TCR was reactive and to a CD4 or CD8 class. Log10-transformed breadth and depth values were compared by one-way ANOVA with Sidak's multiple comparisons tests. This is the immuneACCESS table as TCRdb keeps it, with only in-frame sequences that have V and J called. A part of the clones is gone; compared with another copy, unresolved V genes explain less than half, and the rest is unexplained. V and J calls and clone size are copied from that table; D and trimming were computed from the DNA. A total of roughly 93,000 clones appear in this sample, 89% of them only once. The top ten clones comprise about 5.7% of the sample.

The chain joins TRBV28 to TRBJ2-1; TRBD1 lines up with 7 middle nucleotides. The sequencing here drew on peripheral blood, taken 28 days after the second AZD1222 dose. This TCR came from an adult who received the AZD1222 COVID-19 vaccine. The encoded CDR3 is CASRGQRDEQFF. The DNA reads TGTGCCAGCAGGGGACAGCGCGATGAGCAGTTCTTC.